Here is one T cell receptor beta chain with its context. The sample comes from a study of blood T cell repertoires in COVID-19. About the study: Samples representing acute and convalescent COVID-19 were sourced from the United States, Italy and Spain. PBMCs, B-cell-depleted T cells, or T cells were the source of the cDNA or gDNA that made up the material.

Original data processing: Amplification of reference gene primers provided the estimated nucleated cell counts. This table comes from immunoSEQ multiplex PCR, and its TCRdb copy is limited to in-frame clones, with some not included. The DNA gave D and trimming, while V, J and clone size come from that table. Among some 130,000 clones listed, around 85% were seen once. The CDR3 runs to 13 residues. Germline CDR1 and CDR2: ENHRY and SYGVKD. V was pared by 6 bases and J by 4 bases, with 11 bases between. Sample: peripheral blood. The chain recombines TRBV10-3 with TRBJ2-3; the D gene is possibly TRBD1 (5 bases). This TCR came from a woman aged 45-59 years with acute or convalescent COVID-19. The CDR3 DNA follows: TGTGCCATCAGAGCCAGGGAATCAGATACGCAGTATTTT. Its translation is CAIRARESDTQYF.